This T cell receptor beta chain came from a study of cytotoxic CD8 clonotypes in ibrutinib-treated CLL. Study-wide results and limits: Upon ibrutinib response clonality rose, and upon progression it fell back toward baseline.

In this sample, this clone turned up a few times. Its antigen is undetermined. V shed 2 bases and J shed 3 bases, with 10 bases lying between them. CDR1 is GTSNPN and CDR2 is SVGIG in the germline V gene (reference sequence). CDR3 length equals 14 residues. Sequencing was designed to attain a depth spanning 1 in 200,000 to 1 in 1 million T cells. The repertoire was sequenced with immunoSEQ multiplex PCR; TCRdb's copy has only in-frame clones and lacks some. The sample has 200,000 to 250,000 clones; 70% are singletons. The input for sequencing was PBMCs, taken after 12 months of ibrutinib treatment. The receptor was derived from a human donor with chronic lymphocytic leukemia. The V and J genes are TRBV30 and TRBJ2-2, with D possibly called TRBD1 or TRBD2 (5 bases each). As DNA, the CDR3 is TGTGCCTGGAGTAATCAGGGACACACCGGGGAGCTGTTTTTT. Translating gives CAWSNQGHTGELFF.